These 8 T cell receptor beta chains were sequenced from one sample in a study of blood T cell repertoires in COVID-19. The repertoire was sequenced with immunoSEQ multiplex PCR; TCRdb's copy has only in-frame clones and lacks some. Among about 250,000 clones listed, around 83% were seen once. Sequencing input: peripheral blood. All receptors come from a man aged 40-49 years with active or convalescent COVID-19.

The chain has TRBV2 and TRBJ1-3; D not resolved. This CDR3 spans 14 amino acids. CDR1 and CDR2 from the germline V gene are SNHLY and FYNNEI. Deletions cut 6 bases from V and 0 bases from J, with 9 bases between. CDR3 nucleotide sequence: TGTGCCAGCAGCCCGGGGTTCTCTGGAAACACCATATATTTT. Translated, it gives CASSPGFSGNTIYF.

The V gene is TRBV6-5, the J gene TRBJ1-2; TRBD1 matches 10 bases. J lost 6 bases, V lost 5 bases, and 6 bases had no gene match. The CDR3 runs to 14 residues. Per the germline V gene, CDR1 is MNHEY and CDR2 is SVGAGI. The CDR3: CASSTPTGGNGYTF. DNA for the CDR3: TGTGCCAGCAGTACCCCGACAGGGGGCAATGGCTACACCTTC.

The rearrangement uses TRBV27 and TRBJ1-5; D call uncertain. V was pared by 5 bases and J by 9 bases, with 14 bases between. The V gene's germline CDR1 is MNHEY and CDR2 SMNVEV (reference sequence). The CDR3 sequence is 13 residues long. The CDR3 loop is CASSPESALPQHF. CDR3 bases: TGTGCCAGCAGTCCAGAATCAGCGTTGCCCCAGCATTTT.

In the case of this clone: Germline is not matched at one junction end, which may reflect a read error. The rearrangement joins TRBV30 to TRBJ2-3, with a tentative D call TRBD1 (6 bases). The CDR3 is 13 residues long. Germline loops: CDR1 GTSNPN, CDR2 SVGIG (reference sequence). The CDR3 loop is CAGRQASTDTQYF. In nucleotides, the CDR3 is TGTGCCGGGAGACAGGCTAGCACAGATACGCAGTATTTT. Together with reference TRBV30 and TRBJ2-3, the CDR3 gives the full variable domain: SQTIHQWPATLVQPVGSPLSLECTVEGTSNPNLYWYRQAAGRGLQLLFYSVGIGQISSEVPQNLSASRPQDRQFILSSKKLLLSDSGFYLCAGRQASTDTQYFGPGTRLTVL.

The chain uses TRBV5-6 and TRBJ2-2, with D perhaps TRBD1 (6 bases). The germline V and J ends were trimmed by 1 base and 6 bases, with 7 bases remaining between them. The CDR3 length is 13 residues. Germline CDR1 is SGHDT and CDR2 is YYEEEE. Here the CDR3 DNA reads TGTGCCAGCAGCTTGACAGGGTCCGGGGAGCTGTTTTTT. This translates into CASSLTGSGELFF.

The chain links TRBV3-1 (or the pseudogene TRBV3-2) to TRBJ2-1; D possibly corresponds to TRBD2 (6 bases). Germline lookup yields CDR1 LGHDT and CDR2 YNNKEL (reference sequence). V lost 0 bases, J lost 0 bases, and 9 bases lay in between. The CDR3 is 16 amino acids. CDR3 nucleotide sequence: TGTGCCAGCAGCCAAGATCCTAGCGACTCCTACAATGAGCAGTTCTTC. Translating gives CASSQDPSDSYNEQFF.

The chain is built from TRBV27 and TRBJ1-1; 9 bases align to TRBD1. CDR3 length equals 14 residues. After removal of 11 bases from V and 0 bases from J, the junction contained 7 bases not matched to a gene. Germline V gene data show CDR1 as MNHEY and CDR2 as SMNVEV (reference sequence). CDR3 residues: CAAYRGPMNTEAFF. The CDR3, as DNA: TGTGCCGCCTACAGGGGGCCTATGAACACTGAAGCTTTCTTT.

This clone is a singleton in its sample. This chain joins TRBV3-1 (or the pseudogene TRBV3-2) and TRBJ1-2; D unclear. The CDR3 covers 15 residues. CDR1 is LGHDT and CDR2 is YNNKEL in the germline V gene (reference sequence). V was cut by 1 base and J by 1 base, with 10 bases left in between. The CDR3 spells CASSQGVAGNYGYTF. CDR3 nucleotide sequence: TGTGCCAGCAGCCAAGGGGTTGCGGGTAACTATGGCTACACCTTC.